The present T cell receptor beta chain was sequenced within a study of cytotoxic CD8 clonotypes in ibrutinib-treated CLL (dated by TCRdb to the early 2020s). Some background on the complete study: The cohort included about 15 treatment-naive and around 10 relapsed/refractory patients; about 17 were IGHV unmutated. Responses were partial in roughly 24 patients and complete in 2; after median about 5.5 years follow-up, around 14 stayed in remission and 12 progressed. Response samples were taken after a median of approximately 12 months on treatment, ranging from roughly 6 to 36 months. An average of about 260,000 productive templates and 94,082 productive rearrangements was obtained per sample. Longitudinal samples were obtainable from about 30% of the 86 participants in the trial. Cryopreserved peripheral blood mononuclear cells were collected at three points: before therapy, at response, and at either sustained remission or disease progression. Patients were still on ibrutinib when every remission and progressive disease sample was collected.

Paper-wide results and their limitations: Baseline clonality exceeded that of age-matched healthy donors and correlated strongly with circulating CD8+ T-cell counts. Public clonotypes were rare and either shrank or stayed stable during treatment, and the rise in clonality at ibrutinib response reflected expansion of private clonotypes. An increase in clonality was observed at ibrutinib response, with clonality remaining stable during sustained remission and falling back toward baseline at progression. Sampling times were not matched between sustained-remission and progressing patients, and lymph node repertoires were not studied.

This specimen's time point label, per the study, means: 12 months on ibrutinib. Roughly 2 micrograms of genomic DNA were extracted from cryopreserved PBMCs for TCR beta library preparation. Longitudinal blood samples from CLL patients on ibrutinib monotherapy were analyzed using high-throughput TCR beta sequencing. Patients were enrolled in a phase 2 open-label single-center ibrutinib monotherapy trial. Each clonotype received, on average, around 9.6x coverage in deep resolution sequencing performed on a MiSeq, where the target depth lay between 1 in 1 million and 1 in 200,000 T cells. TCR beta libraries were generated with the immunoSEQ hsTCRB Kit. The authors' analysis ran thus. Data were analyzed with ImmunoSEQ Data Assistant and ImmunoSEQ Analyzer, with V, D and J genes assigned per IMGT definitions. Clonality, which ranges from 0 to 1, was calculated as one minus the normalized Shannon entropy of productive rearrangement frequencies. Public clonotype analysis was restricted to overrepresented clonotypes comprising at least 0.05% of each patient's repertoire. More than ten repertoires from age-matched healthy donors, obtained from immuneACCESS, served as clonality controls. Drawn from immuneACCESS, this table holds only the in-frame rearrangements with V and J called that TCRdb kept. Clones are partly lost; checked studies trace under half to an unresolved V gene and leave the rest unexplained. Clone size and V and J calls were adopted from that table, with D and trimming inferred from the DNA. In this sample the table shows 50,000 to 65,000 clones, roughly 50% of which occur a single time. The ten largest clones add up to roughly 15% of the sample.

CDR1 and CDR2, per the germline V gene (reference sequence), are LNHDA and SQIVND. From its cysteine to its phenylalanine, the CDR3 spans 14 amino acids. Only CDR3 DNA is held: 42 bases, read in frame from base 1. V gives up 4 bases and J gives up 4 bases, and the segment between their germline ends measures 13 bases. This clone has just a few counts. It has no known antigen specificity. Per-base qualities were not stored, and no clone one base away is much larger. Sequenced material: PBMCs, taken after 12 months of ibrutinib treatment. The receptor comes from a human donor with chronic lymphocytic leukemia. The chain links TRBV19 with TRBJ1-2; TRBD1 is perhaps the D gene, given 5 matching bases. The sequenced DNA: TGTGCCAGTAGTAATTGGGACGGCACCTATGGCTACACCTTC. Its coded protein is CASSNWDGTYGYTF.